This T cell receptor (beta chain) emerged from a study of blood T cell repertoires in COVID-19. CDR3 length: 11 amino acids. With 8 bases removed from V and 4 bases from J, the gap between germline ends came to 6 bases. Germline lookup yields CDR1 SSHAT and CDR2 FNYEAQ (reference sequence). Produced via immunoSEQ multiplex PCR; TCRdb's table is partial and in-frame only. The table includes some 35,000 clones, around four fifths detected once. Sequencing input: peripheral blood. This TCR came from a man aged 70 or older with acute or convalescent COVID-19. This sequence joins TRBV7-7 and TRBJ1-3, with no clear D. The DNA for the CDR3 is TGTGCCAGCGTCTCCGGAAACACCATATATTTT. As protein: CASVSGNTIYF.